A selection of T cell receptor beta chains follows, all from one sample in a study of neurological immune-mediated disorders. Each CDR3 protein is one row after TCRdb ran MiXCR on the 5' RACE reads. The sample has approximately 65,000 distinct CDR3 sequences, roughly 5% seen once; the top ten hold roughly 5%. The specimen was PBMCs. All receptors derive from a human donor with multiple sclerosis. The donor label of this sample is uncertain. Each CDR3 is given with its conserved first and last residue. The order of the fields is D gene, V gene, clone size, J gene, CDR3 DNA, CDR3 protein. The D gene is left open where the match is weak. A clone size is listed for some rows: how often the clone was seen (once, few, many), or a class if it is expanded.

>TRBD2|TRBV20-1|many|TRBJ2-1
TGCAGTGCTAGGATTTCTCGGGGGGTCCCGATCAATGAGCAGTTCTTC
CSARISRGVPINEQFF
>-|TRBV6-2/TRBV6-3|many|TRBJ1-5
TGTGCCAGCACCACAGAGTATCAGCCCCAGCATTTT
CASTTEYQPQHF
>-|TRBV9|-|TRBJ1-1
TGTGCCAGCAGCGTATTTGGACACCTCACTGAAGCTTTCTTT
CASSVFGHLTEAFF
>-|TRBV5-1|many|TRBJ2-1
TGCGCCAGCAAGGAGTACAGGGACCCCTACAATGAGCAGTTCTTC
CASKEYRDPYNEQFF
>-|TRBV11-2|many|TRBJ2-3
TGTGCCAGCAGCCCTTCCGGGTTTAGCACAGATACGCAGTATTTT
CASSPSGFSTDTQYF
>-|TRBV7-2|many|TRBJ1-2
TGTGCCAGCAGCTTAGTATTCACAGCACTCTATGGCTACACCTTC
CASSLVFTALYGYTF
>-|TRBV30|-|TRBJ1-5
TGTGCCTGCCGGACAGACGCCAATCAGCCCCAGCATTTT
CACRTDANQPQHF
>TRBD2|TRBV7-6|many|TRBJ2-5
TGTGCCAGCAGCTGGGGAGACGGGACTATATACGCAGAGACCCAGTACTTC
CASSWGDGTIYAETQYF
>-|TRBV12-3/TRBV12-4|many|TRBJ1-2
TGTGCCAGCAGTTTTGACCTTAACTATGGCTACACCTTC
CASSFDLNYGYTF
>TRBD1|TRBV6-6|many|TRBJ2-7
TGTGCCAGCAGTCTGGACAGGGCCTCCTACGAGCAGTACTTC
CASSLDRASYEQYF
>TRBD1|TRBV10-3|-|TRBJ1-1
TGTGCCATCAGTGAGGAGGGACAGGGGACTGAAGCTTTCTTT
CAISEEGQGTEAFF
>TRBD2|TRBV20-1|many|TRBJ2-5
TGCAGTGCCCCTAGCGGGGAAAAGACCCAGTACTTC
CSAPSGEKTQYF
>-|TRBV5-1|many|TRBJ2-7
TGCGCCAGCAGCTTGGGGGGGGGCCCCTTCTACGAGCAGTACTTC
CASSLGGGPFYEQYF
>TRBD2|TRBV10-3|-|TRBJ2-1
TGTGCCATCACCTCCGGTAGCGGGGGAGACTACAATGAGCAGTTCTTC
CAITSGSGGDYNEQFF
>-|TRBV25-1|many|TRBJ1-5
TGTGCCAGCAGTGAAGGTGGGAAGGGCAATCAGCCCCAGCATTTT
CASSEGGKGNQPQHF
>-|TRBV5-5|many|TRBJ1-4
TGTGCCAGCAGCTTGGCGGAGCTGCCAAATGAAAAACTGTTTTTT
CASSLAELPNEKLFF
>-|TRBV5-5|many|TRBJ2-5
TGTGCCAGCAGCCGAGACTTGATCCAAGAGACCCAGTACTTC
CASSRDLIQETQYF
>-|TRBV12-3/TRBV12-4|-|TRBJ2-7
-
CASSFYICSAIPFNLDRDYEQYF
>TRBD1|TRBV7-2|many|TRBJ2-5
TGTGCCAGCAGCTTAGCTTCAGGGGGCGTACAAGAGACCCAGTACTTC
CASSLASGGVQETQYF
>-|TRBV6-1|many|TRBJ1-1
TGTGCCAGCAGTGAACGGGGCACTGAAGCTTTCTTT
CASSERGTEAFF
>-|TRBV5-1|many|TRBJ1-5
TGCGCCAGCAGCAACCCTGTTTTAAAACAGGGTAAGTTTAGCAATCAGCCCCAGCATTTT
CASSNPVLKQGKFSNQPQHF
>-|TRBV20-1|many|TRBJ1-2
TGCAGTGCTAGAGATGCCAACTATGGCTACACCTTC
CSARDANYGYTF
>TRBD2|TRBV20-1|many|TRBJ2-2
TGCAGTGCTGCCGGACTAGCGGGGGTTAACACCGGGGAGCTGTTTTTT
CSAAGLAGVNTGELFF
>-|TRBV9|many|TRBJ2-2
TGTGCCAGCAGCGGGCGGGAAACCGGGGAGCTGTTTTTT
CASSGRETGELFF
>TRBD1|TRBV27|many|TRBJ2-1
TGTGCCAGCAGGGGGACAGGCAGGGCTTACAATGAGCAGTTCTTC
CASRGTGRAYNEQFF
>TRBD1|TRBV6-5|many|TRBJ1-1
TGTGCCAGCAGTAATAACAGGGGAGCTTTCTTT
CASSNNRGAFF
>-|TRBV7-9|many|TRBJ1-1
TGTGCCAGCAGTCCAAAATACAGGGTCGGCACTGAAGCTTTCTTT
CASSPKYRVGTEAFF
>TRBD1|TRBV20-1|many|TRBJ2-2
TGCAGTGCTAGATCCTGGACAGGGGGCACCGGGGAGCTGTTTTTT
CSARSWTGGTGELFF
>-|TRBV20-1|many|TRBJ1-5
TGCAGTGCTAGAGAATCTAAAGGACGCCCGAATCAGCCCCAGCATTTT
CSARESKGRPNQPQHF
>TRBD1|TRBV29-1|-|TRBJ2-7
TGCAGCGTTCGACAGGGACCCTACGAGCAGTACTTC
CSVRQGPYEQYF
>TRBD1|TRBV7-9|many|TRBJ2-7
TGTGCCAGCAGCTTAGGGACAGGGTTGCGAGAGCAGTACTTC
CASSLGTGLREQYF
>TRBD2|TRBV10-1|many|TRBJ2-3
TGCGCCAGCAGTGAGCTAGCGGGGGGGTACACAGATACGCAGTATTTT
CASSELAGGYTDTQYF
>TRBD1|TRBV29-1|many|TRBJ1-2
TGCAGCGTTGTCCCCTCGGACAGGGCTGAGGGGGGCTACACCTTC
CSVVPSDRAEGGYTF
>-|TRBV20-1|many|TRBJ2-1
TGCAGTGCTAGAGAGACAGGAGTTGGTGGGCAGTTCTTC
CSARETGVGGQFF
>-|TRBV5-1|many|TRBJ1-1
TGCGCCAGCAGCTTCCACACTGAAGCTTTCTTT
CASSFHTEAFF
>TRBD1|TRBV20-1|-|TRBJ2-2
TGCAGTGCTAGGACAGGGTATACCGGGGAGCTGTTTTTT
CSARTGYTGELFF
>TRBD1|TRBV5-1|many|TRBJ1-1
TGCGCCAGCAGCAGGACAGGGAGGGACACTGAAGCTTTCTTT
CASSRTGRDTEAFF
>-|TRBV29-1|-|TRBJ1-1
TGCAGCTTTAGGGTTCAGGGCACTGAAGCTTTCTTT
CSFRVQGTEAFF
>TRBD1|TRBV7-9|many|TRBJ1-2
TGTGCCAGCATGAGGGGGCAGGACTATGGCTACACCTTC
CASMRGQDYGYTF
>TRBD1|TRBV20-1|many|TRBJ2-1
TGCAGTGCTAGAGAGACAGGGCCATCCAGGCAGTTCTTC
CSARETGPSRQFF
>-|TRBV6-6|many|TRBJ1-2
TGTGCCAGCAGTAAACGGGGAGGGGAATCGAATGGCTACACCTTC
CASSKRGGESNGYTF
>-|TRBV20-1|many|TRBJ2-7
TGCAGTGCTAGCGACAGGCTCTACGAGCAGTACTTC
CSASDRLYEQYF
>-|TRBV6-5|many|TRBJ1-5
TGTGCCAGCAGACTCGACAGCAATCAGCCCCAGCATTTT
CASRLDSNQPQHF
>TRBD2|TRBV12-3/TRBV12-4|many|TRBJ2-3
TGTGCCAGCAGTTTCTTAGCGGGGATCACAGATACGCAGTATTTT
CASSFLAGITDTQYF
>-|TRBV5-1|many|TRBJ1-1
TGCGCCAGCCGAAGGGGGGACACTGAAGCTTTCTTT
CASRRGDTEAFF
>-|TRBV6-6|few|TRBJ1-1
TGTGCCAGCAGTTTTTCGGCGCCTGGAAACACTGAAGCTTTCTTT
CASSFSAPGNTEAFF
>-|TRBV6-5|-|TRBJ1-1
TGTGCCAGCAGTTACCCACCCCGGGGGCCCTCACAATACACTGAAGCTTTCTTT
CASSYPPRGPSQYTEAFF
>TRBD1|TRBV4-1|many|TRBJ2-1
TGCGCCAGCAGCCAATCTCCTCTGACAGGGGGCGTCCACAATGAGCAGTTCTTC
CASSQSPLTGGVHNEQFF
>TRBD2|TRBV10-2|many|TRBJ2-3
TGCGCCAGCAGTGACAAGCGGGGGGAAGGCACAGATACGCAGTATTTT
CASSDKRGEGTDTQYF
>-|TRBV5-1|many|TRBJ1-1
TGCGCCAGCAGCTTCCAGGGGATTGGGACTGAAGCTTTCTTT
CASSFQGIGTEAFF
>-|TRBV3-1|many|TRBJ2-7
TGTGCCAGCAGCCAACCCCCGCTGGGTGAGCAGTACTTC
CASSQPPLGEQYF
>TRBD2|TRBV5-1|many|TRBJ2-3
TGCGCCAGCAGCTTGGGACTAGCAACAGATACGCAGTATTTT
CASSLGLATDTQYF
>-|TRBV5-1|many|TRBJ1-1
TGCGCCAGCAGCTTGGATCGGATGAACACTGAAGCTTTCTTT
CASSLDRMNTEAFF
>TRBD1|TRBV7-9|-|TRBJ2-3
TGTGCCAGCAGCACTGGGACAGCCACAGATACGCAGTATTTT
CASSTGTATDTQYF
>-|TRBV7-2|many|TRBJ2-2
TGTGCCAGCAGCTCCAGGGTCGGGGAGCTGTTTTTT
CASSSRVGELFF
>-|TRBV5-5|many|TRBJ1-1
TGTGCCAGCAACAAGCTGGGGACTGAAGCTTTCTTT
CASNKLGTEAFF
>TRBD2|TRBV20-1|many|TRBJ2-5
TGCAGTGCGCCTCTGACTAGCGGGGGGGCAGAGACCCAGTACTTC
CSAPLTSGGAETQYF